One and the same sample provided the 26 T cell receptor beta chains below, sequenced in a study of T-cell memory formation after mild COVID-19. MiXCR, applied by TCRdb to the 5' RACE reads, yields one record per CDR3 protein. The sample records hundreds of thousands of distinct CDR3 sequences, around 28% being singletons. The sequenced material came from PBMCs or a T cell subset sorted from them (not recorded which). All receptors derive from an adult woman who had mild COVID-19 (a few samples of this study predate the infection). Cell type and time point are not known.

This chain connects TRBV7-9 to TRBJ2-5; 13 bases line up with TRBD2. Germline assignment: CDR1 SEHNR and CDR2 FQNEAQ (reference sequence). The junction had 5 bases not matched to a gene; V was cut back by 6 bases and J by 4 bases. CDR3 length: 15 residues. The CDR3 reads CASSPGLAGRETQYF. CDR3 sequence (DNA): TGTGCCAGCAGTCCGGGACTAGCGGGAAGAGAGACCCAGTACTTC.

This clonotype occurred a few times. The CDR3 DNA reads as TGTGCCAGCAGTCGCCCAGGGACAGGGAACTATGGCTACACCTTC. This sequence encodes CASSRPGTGNYGYTF. The V gene is TRBV6-5, the J gene TRBJ1-2; 9 positions agree with TRBD1. This CDR3 has 15 amino acids. V lost 5 bases and J lost 2; bases outside the gene matches: 6. Germline V gives CDR1 MNHEY, CDR2 SVGAGI.

V is TRBV7-3 and J is TRBJ1-1; tentatively, D is TRBD1 (5 bases). V was trimmed by 5 bases and J by 1 base, leaving 14 bases between them. Germline-derived CDR1 and CDR2 are SGHTA and FQGTGA. The CDR3 contains 15 residues. For the CDR3, the DNA is TGTGCCAGCAGCGACGGGGGGAAACCGAACACTGAAGCTTTCTTT. This codes for CASSDGGKPNTEAFF. The full variable domain, its missing parts supplied by reference TRBV7-3 and TRBJ1-1, is GAGVSQTPSNKVTEKGKYVELRCDPISGHTALYWYRQSLGQGPEFLIYFQGTGAADDSGLPNDRFFAVRPEGSVSTLKIQRTERGDSAVYLCASSDGGKPNTEAFFGQGTRLTVV.

This clonotype has just a few counts. The chain couples TRBV5-1 to TRBJ1-5, with a possible D match to TRBD1 (5 bases). Trimming took off 4 bases at V and 2 bases at J, with 10 bases between the two ends. From germline, CDR1 is SGHRS and CDR2 YFSETQ. The CDR3 contains 14 residues. The CDR3 DNA follows: TGCGCCAGCAGCCAGCAGACAGGCAATCAGCCCCAGCATTTT. Translating it yields CASSQQTGNQPQHF.

This clonotype was seen only a few times. The chain carries TRBV30 and TRBJ1-1; 8 positions agree with TRBD1. Looked up from germline, CDR1 is GTSNPN and CDR2 is SVGIG (reference sequence). The V gene end was trimmed by 4 bases and the J gene end by 3 bases; junction bases not matched to a gene: 1. The CDR3 length is 12 residues. The CDR3 is CAWTGGYTEAFF. CDR3 nucleotide sequence: TGTGCCTGGACAGGGGGCTACACTGAAGCTTTCTTT.

This clonotype appeared a few times. The chain recombines TRBV6-5 with TRBJ2-2; D possibly matches TRBD1 or TRBD2 (6 bases each). V was cut by 0 bases and J by 4 bases, with 15 bases left in between. The CDR3 runs to 17 residues. CDR1 MNHEY and CDR2 SVGAGI come from the germline V gene. The CDR3 coding sequence is TGTGCCAGCAGTTACTCAGGGGGGCGCGGTAGCACCGGGGAGCTGTTTTTT. Amino acid sequence: CASSYSGGRGSTGELFF.

This clonotype has only a few counts. V is TRBV2 and J is TRBJ2-5, with TRBD2 identical over 7 bases. This CDR3 contains 16 residues. Germline loops: CDR1 SNHLY, CDR2 FYNNEI. The V segment lost 2 bases and the J segment 1 base; nucleotides outside the gene matches: 7. The CDR3 region has the DNA TGTGCCAGCAGTGAAAGTGAACTAGCGCTCCAAGAGACCCAGTACTTC. Translated: CASSESELALQETQYF.

This clonotype was found many times. The chain links TRBV7-2 to TRBJ2-1; tentatively, D is TRBD1 (5 bases). Germline V gives CDR1 SGHTA, CDR2 FQGNSA. The germline V and J ends were trimmed by 1 base and 6 bases, with 10 bases remaining between them. The CDR3 runs to 14 residues. The CDR3: CASSLVGPGNEQFF. CDR3 nucleotide sequence: TGTGCCAGCAGCTTAGTGGGGCCGGGCAATGAGCAGTTCTTC.

The CDR3 DNA reads as TGTGCCAGCAGTTCCGCCGGGACAATTAAAGACTACACCTTC. Translated: CASSSAGTIKDYTF. The rearrangement uses TRBV27 and TRBJ1-2, with TRBD1 as a possible D gene (6 bases). CDR3 length: 14 residues. Deletions cut 4 bases from V and 10 bases from J, with 19 bases between. Germline CDR1 MNHEY, CDR2 SMNVEV (reference sequence).

The rearrangement joins TRBV4-1 to TRBJ2-7, with 7 bases aligning to TRBD1. The ends lost 0 bases at V and 2 bases at J; junction bases unmatched: 7. Germline assignment: CDR1 MGHRA and CDR2 YSYEKL. The CDR3 sequence is 16 residues long. CDR3 amino acids: CASSQETGSPTYEQYF. The CDR3 DNA follows: TGCGCCAGCAGCCAAGAGACAGGGAGTCCCACCTACGAGCAGTACTTC.

A few counts support this clonotype. The genes are TRBV20-1 and TRBJ2-1; TRBD2 aligns across 9 bases. Per the germline V gene, CDR1 is DFQATT and CDR2 is SNEGSKA (reference sequence). The CDR3 sequence is 16 residues long. After removal of 0 bases from V and 4 bases from J, the junction contained 7 bases not matched to a gene. The CDR3 loop is CSARDLSGGHYNEQFF. CDR3 bases: TGCAGTGCTAGAGACCTTAGCGGGGGCCATTACAATGAGCAGTTCTTC.

This clonotype came up a few times. The chain links TRBV6-5 to TRBJ1-2, with 8 bases identical to TRBD1. The CDR3 length is 12 residues. The junction had 3 bases not matched to a gene; V was cut back by 8 bases and J by 4 bases. Germline loops: CDR1 MNHEY, CDR2 SVGAGI. CDR3 sequence: CASRDRIYGYTF. Here the CDR3 DNA reads TGTGCCAGCCGGGACAGGATCTATGGCTACACCTTC.

The chain couples TRBV9 to TRBJ2-1, with D perhaps matching TRBD1 (6 bases). Trimming took off 3 bases at V and 3 bases at J, with 13 bases between the two ends. The CDR3 consists of 15 residues. Germline V gene data show CDR1 as SGDLS and CDR2 as YYNGEE. CDR3 DNA sequence: TGTGCCAGCAGCGAGGGGGAGCGCGTCTACAATGAGCAGTTCTTC. It specifies CASSEGERVYNEQFF.

The gene calls are TRBV24-1 and TRBJ2-7; D might be TRBD1 or TRBD2, each matching 5 bases. Germline V lookup: CDR1 KGHDR, CDR2 SFDVKD. The CDR3 has 13 amino acids. The V end lost 1 base, the J end lost 5 bases, and 8 bases lay between the germline ends. CDR3 nucleotides: TGTGCCACCAGTGATTTTCAGGGAGACGAGCAGTACTTC. Translated: CATSDFQGDEQYF.

The chain uses TRBV21-1 and TRBJ2-7; the table assigns TRBD1, which was not confirmed against the DNA. TRBV21-1 is designated a pseudogene. The CDR3 runs 13 residues. CDR3: CASSKPGFYEQYF. For the CDR3, the DNA is TGTGCCAGCAGCAAACCAGGGTTCTACGAGCAGTACTTC.

CDR3 coding DNA: TGTGCCAGCAGCCAAGGAGAAAGGGGGGGCCCTCTTTCCTACAATGAGCAGTTCTTC. This translates into CASSQGERGGPLSYNEQFF. This chain joins TRBV3-1 and TRBJ2-1; tentatively, D is TRBD2 (7 bases). Germline V gene sequence: CDR1 LGHDT, CDR2 YNNKEL (reference sequence). The CDR3 is 19 amino acids. Between the trimmed V and J ends, which lost 1 base and 1 base, there was a span of 20 bases.

The count of this clonotype is one. The V and J genes are TRBV6-1 and TRBJ1-3; D not certain. V lost 6 bases to trimming and J lost 0 bases, with 12 bases between them. Germline V lookup: CDR1 MNHNS, CDR2 SASEGT. This CDR3 comprises 15 residues. The CDR3 bases are TGTGCCAGCAGCGCTGACACCGCCTCTGGAAACACCATATATTTT. This sequence encodes CASSADTASGNTIYF.

The gene calls are TRBV5-1 and TRBJ2-6, with TRBD2 as a possible D gene (5 bases). The V and J ends lost 4 bases and 0 bases respectively, with 11 bases between them. The CDR3 sequence is 16 residues long. CDR1 and CDR2 (germline): SGHRS, YFSETQ. CDR3: CASSPLASSGANVLTF. In nucleotides, the CDR3 is TGCGCCAGCAGCCCGCTAGCTTCCTCTGGGGCCAACGTCCTGACTTTC.

The chain employs TRBV7-2 and TRBJ2-7; 7 bases align to TRBD2. The CDR3 is made up of 14 amino acids. Germline V gene sequence: CDR1 SGHTA, CDR2 FQGNSA. With 5 bases clipped from V and 2 bases from J, the junction kept 6 bases outside the gene matches. This CDR3 reads CASSPPGGTYEQYF. The DNA for the CDR3 is TGTGCCAGCAGCCCGCCGGGGGGAACCTACGAGCAGTACTTC.

This chain uses TRBV4-1 with TRBJ2-3, with D tentatively TRBD1 or TRBD2 (5 bases each). CDR3 length: 14 amino acids. Looked up from germline, CDR1 is MGHRA and CDR2 is YSYEKL. Deletions cut 0 bases from V and 2 bases from J, with 6 bases between. The CDR3 region has the DNA TGCGCCAGCAGCCAAGATGGGACCACAGATACGCAGTATTTT. Translating it yields CASSQDGTTDTQYF.

The rearrangement joins TRBV6-5 to TRBJ1-2; 8 positions match TRBD1. The CDR3 is made up of 14 amino acids. Per the germline V gene, CDR1 is MNHEY and CDR2 is SVGAGI. Trimming cost V 3 bases and J 5 bases; bases outside gene matches: 5. The CDR3 sequence: CASSYTGGRYGYTF. The CDR3 region has the DNA TGTGCCAGCAGTTATACAGGGGGGAGGTATGGCTACACCTTC.

This clonotype was recorded a few times. The genes are TRBV11-2 and TRBJ2-3; 10 bases align to TRBD1. The CDR3 is 16 residues long. The junction had 4 bases not matched to a gene; V was cut back by 4 bases and J by 0 bases. Germline CDR1 reads SGHAT; CDR2 reads FQNNGV. CDR3 sequence: CASSSTGGFSTDTQYF. Here the CDR3 DNA reads TGTGCCAGCAGCTCGACAGGGGGCTTTAGCACAGATACGCAGTATTTT. The variable domain in full, completed from reference TRBV11-2 and TRBJ2-3, reads EAGVAQSPRYKIIEKRQSVAFWCNPISGHATLYWYQQILGQGPKLLIQFQNNGVVDDSQLPKDRFSAERLKGVDSTLKIQPAKLEDSAVYLCASSSTGGFSTDTQYFGPGTRLTVL.

This clonotype was observed a few times. This rearrangement joins TRBV2 to TRBJ1-2; D gene ambiguous. This CDR3 is 13 amino acids long. The germline V and J ends were trimmed by 2 bases and 7 bases, with 11 bases remaining between them. The germline V gene has CDR1 SNHLY and CDR2 FYNNEI. CDR3 coding DNA: TGTGCCAGCAGTGAAATGGGAGTAGGTGGCTACACCTTC. Translating it yields CASSEMGVGGYTF.

This clonotype has only a few counts. This rearrangement joins TRBV29-1 to TRBJ2-5; no definite D call. CDR1 is SQVTM, CDR2 ANQGSEA, per germline. The CDR3 is 12 amino acids. V lost 6 bases and J 3 bases, leaving 11 bases between the germline ends. Here the CDR3 DNA reads TGCAGCGTGGCTGCGACGGAAGAGACCCAGTACTTC. Translation gives CSVAATEETQYF.

The J gene is TRBJ2-7, the V gene TRBV5-6; 10 bases map to TRBD1. The CDR3 runs to 13 residues. Germline loops: CDR1 SGHDT, CDR2 YYEEEE. Germline trimming cut 3 bases from V and 10 bases from J; bases unmatched to any gene: 7. Here the CDR3 reads CASSSSRDRGQYF. CDR3 coding DNA: TGTGCCAGCAGCTCGTCCCGGGACAGGGGACAGTACTTC.

The chain employs TRBV6-2 or TRBV6-3 and TRBJ2-1; D perhaps matches TRBD2 (7 bases). Germline V gene data show CDR1 as MNHEY and CDR2 as SVGEGT. The V and J ends lost 6 bases and 5 bases respectively, with 20 bases between them. This CDR3 contains 16 residues. The CDR3 region has the DNA TGTGCCAGCAGATACCTAGCGGAGGGGGGGCACAATGAGCAGTTCTTC. Amino acid sequence: CASRYLAEGGHNEQFF.